This T cell receptor beta chain came from a study of OX40 agonist ivuxolimab in advanced cancers. Study summary: A male proportion of over 70% was recorded, with mean age approximately 64 years and range roughly 23 to 79. General study points: Dosing at 0.1 to 3.0 mg/kg was accompanied by clonal expansion of CD4+ and CD8+ blood T cells by week 6. Relative to CD4+ cells, CD8+ T cells on average had more expanded clones.

On this clone itself: What it binds is not known.

Anyone with autoimmune disease history or systemic immunosuppression was excluded. Trimming removed 5 bases from V and 5 bases from J, with 12 bases in between. The CDR3 runs to 13 residues. The V gene's germline CDR1 is SGHNT and CDR2 YENEEA. Sequencing used immunoSEQ multiplex PCR; TCRdb keeps in-frame clones, though not all of them. This table holds 60,000 or so clones, approximately 82% found once. The chain links TRBV11-3 to TRBJ2-5; D perhaps matches TRBD2 (5 bases). The sequence was obtained from an adult with an advanced solid tumor such as melanoma, head and neck, liver or kidney cancer. This sample comprised CD4+ or CD8+ T cells sorted from blood, obtained in a trial of the OX40 agonist ivuxolimab. As DNA, the CDR3 is TGTGCCAGCAGCGCCCTCTCGGGGGAGACCCAGTACTTC. Translated: CASSALSGETQYF.